What follows is one TCR beta chain and its context. The entry originates in a study of T cell repertoires in cytomegalovirus infection. The CDR3 extends over 11 amino acids. Germline-derived CDR1 and CDR2 are SGHVS and FNYEAQ. The V end was cut by 5 bases, the J end by 7 bases, with 6 bases between. TCRdb passed the reads through MiXCR, listing each CDR3 protein once. The repertoire includes approximately 170,000 distinct CDR3 sequences, roughly 15% of them detected once, and about 17% sits in the top ten. The clonotype was recovered from a human donor in good health (CMV status not recorded). Some clones in this sample may be carry-over from other donors' samples. The V call is TRBV7-6, the J call TRBJ2-1; D unclear. The sequencing sample was made of CD8+ T cells from PBMCs. The CDR3 loop is CASSPPNEQFF. The CDR3 bases are TGTGCCAGCAGCCCGCCTAATGAGCAGTTCTTC.